The entry below gives a single T cell receptor beta chain sequence along with its context. Its target is unknown. Every participant was in good physical condition without acute infectious disease. This record comes from a study of CD8 T cells in cerebrospinal fluid in Alzheimer's disease. CDR1 is SGHKS, CDR2 YYEKEE, per germline (reference sequence). The CDR3 covers 12 residues. Study-level points and caveats: Healthy subjects less often had a clone of at least 3% than Alzheimer's patients. EBV-specific TCRs in cerebrospinal fluid reportedly do not establish a causal EBV–Alzheimer's link.

CSF cells underwent 10X single-cell V(D)J and 5' gene-expression profiling. Using the 10x single-cell sequencing reads, TCRdb records one entry per CDR3 protein without DNA. The sample table sets out about 1,600 distinct CDR3 sequences. The receptor was derived from a human donor in good health. The V gene is TRBV5-5, the J gene TRBJ2-7; absent DNA, TCRdb's TRBD1 call cannot be checked. Sequenced input: cerebrospinal fluid. The chain's CDR3 is CASSLGTAEQYF.